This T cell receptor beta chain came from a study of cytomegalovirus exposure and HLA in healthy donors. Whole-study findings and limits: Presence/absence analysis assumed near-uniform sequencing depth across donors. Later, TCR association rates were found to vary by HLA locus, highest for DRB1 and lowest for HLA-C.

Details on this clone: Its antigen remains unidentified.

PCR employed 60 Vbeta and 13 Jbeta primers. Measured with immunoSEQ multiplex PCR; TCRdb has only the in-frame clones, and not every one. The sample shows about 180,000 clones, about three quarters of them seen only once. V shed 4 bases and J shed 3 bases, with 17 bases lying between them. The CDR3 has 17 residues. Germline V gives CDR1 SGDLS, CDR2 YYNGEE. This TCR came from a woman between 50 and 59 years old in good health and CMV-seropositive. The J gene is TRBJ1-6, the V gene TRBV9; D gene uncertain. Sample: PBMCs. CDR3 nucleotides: TGTGCCAGCAGCTTAAGAGGAAGCGCGAACTATAATTCACCCCTCCACTTT. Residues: CASSLRGSANYNSPLHF. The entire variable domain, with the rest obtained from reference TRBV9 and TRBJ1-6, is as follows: DSGVTQTPKHLITATGQRVTLRCSPRSGDLSVYWYQQSLDQGLQFLIQYYNGEERAKGNILERFSAQQFPDLHSELNLSSLELGDSALYFCASSLRGSANYNSPLHFGNGTRLTVT.